Described below is a single T cell receptor (beta chain) sequence and its context. What it binds is unknown. The record originates from a study of cytomegalovirus exposure and HLA in healthy donors. As for the study in general: The same platform was used for the roughly 130 validation repertoires as for the 666 first-cohort repertoires, as reported in a later analysis.

Study outcomes and limitations: The classifier was said to identify cytomegalovirus status with high specificity and sensitivity. Most TCR sequences were uncommon, yet certain public TCRs appeared in many donors. CMV antigen specificity was confirmed in vitro for three CMV-associated chains.

Data came from immunoSEQ multiplex PCR; TCRdb stores just in-frame clones and leaves some out. The profile shows more than 95,000 clones, 85% to 90% of them singletons. Sequenced: PBMCs. The TCR sequence derives from a woman younger than 35 in good health and CMV-seronegative.

CDR3 coding DNA: TGTGCCAGCAGCTTAACAGGCGGGGGAGGCACTGAAGCTTTCTTT. This codes for CASSLTGGGGTEAFF. The chain joins TRBV7-3 to TRBJ1-1; D may be TRBD1 (5 bases). The CDR3 is made up of 15 amino acids. Trimming shortened V by 0 bases and J by 4 bases, and 12 bases separated the two germline ends. Germline V lookup: CDR1 SGHTA, CDR2 FQGTGA.